This T cell receptor (beta chain) stems from a study of CD8 T cells in Susac syndrome. cDNA came from approximately 0.5 to 1 ug RNA primed by random hexamers. MiXCR, run by TCRdb on the immunoSEQ multiplex PCR reads, gives a single entry per CDR3 protein. The table lists 100,000 to 150,000 distinct CDR3 sequences, around 94% of them singletons. Sequencing targeted TCR beta in blood CD8+ and CD4+ T cells. The V gene's germline CDR1 is SGHRS and CDR2 YFSETQ. The CDR3 consists of 14 residues. Trimming cost V 4 bases and J 2 bases, with 13 bases left between them. This clonotype was counted once. This sequence joins TRBV5-1 and TRBJ2-7, with unresolved D. Sequenced: CD4+ T cells from PBMCs. The origin of this receptor is a human donor in good health. The CDR3 DNA is TGCGCCAGCAGCCTTCACCCAACGGCCTACGAGCAGTACTTC. This translates into CASSLHPTAYEQYF.